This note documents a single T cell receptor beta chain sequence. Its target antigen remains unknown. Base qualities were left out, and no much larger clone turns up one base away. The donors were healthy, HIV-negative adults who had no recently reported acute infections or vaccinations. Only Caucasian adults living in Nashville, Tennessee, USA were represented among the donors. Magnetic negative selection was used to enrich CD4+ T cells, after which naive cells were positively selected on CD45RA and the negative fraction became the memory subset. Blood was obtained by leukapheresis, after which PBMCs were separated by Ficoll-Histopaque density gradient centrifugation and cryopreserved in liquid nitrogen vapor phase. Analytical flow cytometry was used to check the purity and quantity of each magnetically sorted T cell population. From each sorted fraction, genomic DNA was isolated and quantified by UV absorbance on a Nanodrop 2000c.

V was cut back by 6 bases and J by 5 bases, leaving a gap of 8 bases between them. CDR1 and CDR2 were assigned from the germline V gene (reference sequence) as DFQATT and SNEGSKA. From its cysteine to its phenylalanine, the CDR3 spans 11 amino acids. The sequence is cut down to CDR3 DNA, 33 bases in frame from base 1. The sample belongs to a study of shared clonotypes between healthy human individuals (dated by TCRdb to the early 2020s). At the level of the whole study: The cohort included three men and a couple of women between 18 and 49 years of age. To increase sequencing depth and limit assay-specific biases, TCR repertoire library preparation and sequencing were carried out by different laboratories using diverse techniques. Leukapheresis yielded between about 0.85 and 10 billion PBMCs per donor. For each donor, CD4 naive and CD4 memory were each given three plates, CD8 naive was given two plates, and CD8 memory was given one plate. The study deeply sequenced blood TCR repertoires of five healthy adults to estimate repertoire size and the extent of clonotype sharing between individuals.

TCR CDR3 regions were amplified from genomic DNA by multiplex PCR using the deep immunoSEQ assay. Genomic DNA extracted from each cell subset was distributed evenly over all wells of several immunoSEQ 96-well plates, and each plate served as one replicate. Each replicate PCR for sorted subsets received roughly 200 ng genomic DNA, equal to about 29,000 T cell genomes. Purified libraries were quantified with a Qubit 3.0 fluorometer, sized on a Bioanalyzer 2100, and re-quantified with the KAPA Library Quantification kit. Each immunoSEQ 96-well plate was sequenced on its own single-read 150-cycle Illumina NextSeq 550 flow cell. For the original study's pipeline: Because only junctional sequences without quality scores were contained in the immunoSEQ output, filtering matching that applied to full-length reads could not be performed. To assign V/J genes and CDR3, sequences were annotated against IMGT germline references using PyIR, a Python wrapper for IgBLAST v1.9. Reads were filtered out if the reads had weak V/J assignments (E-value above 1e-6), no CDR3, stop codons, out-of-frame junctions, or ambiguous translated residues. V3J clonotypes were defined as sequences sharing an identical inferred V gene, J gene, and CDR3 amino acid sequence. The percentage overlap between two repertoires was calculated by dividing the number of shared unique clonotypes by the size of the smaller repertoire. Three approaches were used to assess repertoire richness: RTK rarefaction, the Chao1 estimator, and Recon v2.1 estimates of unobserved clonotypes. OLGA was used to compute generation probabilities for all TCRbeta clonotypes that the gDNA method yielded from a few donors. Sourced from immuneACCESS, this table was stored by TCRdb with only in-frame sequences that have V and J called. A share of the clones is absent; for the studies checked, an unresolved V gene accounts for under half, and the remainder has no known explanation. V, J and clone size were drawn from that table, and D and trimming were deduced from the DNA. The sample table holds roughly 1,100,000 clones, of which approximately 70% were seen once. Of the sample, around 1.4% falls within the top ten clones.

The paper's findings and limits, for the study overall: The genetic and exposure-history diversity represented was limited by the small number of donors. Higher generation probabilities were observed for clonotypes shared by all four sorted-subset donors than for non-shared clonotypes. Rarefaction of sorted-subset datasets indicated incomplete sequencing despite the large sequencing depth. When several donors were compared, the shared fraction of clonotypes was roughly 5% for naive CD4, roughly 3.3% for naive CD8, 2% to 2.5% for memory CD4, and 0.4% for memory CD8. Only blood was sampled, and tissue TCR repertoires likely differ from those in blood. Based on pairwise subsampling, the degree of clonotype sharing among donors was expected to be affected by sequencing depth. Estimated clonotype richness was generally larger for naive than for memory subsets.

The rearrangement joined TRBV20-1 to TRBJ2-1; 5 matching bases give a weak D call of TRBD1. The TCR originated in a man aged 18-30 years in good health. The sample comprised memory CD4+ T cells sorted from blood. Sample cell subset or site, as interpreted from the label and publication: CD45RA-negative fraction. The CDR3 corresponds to CSAQGDNEQFF. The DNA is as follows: TGCAGTGCACAAGGGGACAATGAGCAGTTCTTC.